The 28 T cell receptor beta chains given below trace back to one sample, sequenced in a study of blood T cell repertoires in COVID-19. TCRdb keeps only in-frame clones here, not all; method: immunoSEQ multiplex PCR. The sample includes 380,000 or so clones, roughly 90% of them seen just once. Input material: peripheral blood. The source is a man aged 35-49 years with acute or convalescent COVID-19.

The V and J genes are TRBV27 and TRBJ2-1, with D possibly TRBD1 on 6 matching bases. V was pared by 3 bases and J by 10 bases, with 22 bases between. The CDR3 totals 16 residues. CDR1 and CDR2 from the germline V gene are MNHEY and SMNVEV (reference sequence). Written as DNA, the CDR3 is TGTGCCAGCAGTTTCGGACAGTTCCCGGGCGCAAGGGAGCAGTTCTTC. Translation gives CASSFGQFPGAREQFF.

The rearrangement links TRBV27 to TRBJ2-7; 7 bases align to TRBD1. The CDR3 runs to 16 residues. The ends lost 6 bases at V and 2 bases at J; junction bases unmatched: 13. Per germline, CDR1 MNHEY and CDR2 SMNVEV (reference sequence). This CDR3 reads CASSRYSGTDAYEQYF. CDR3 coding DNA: TGTGCCAGCAGCAGATACTCCGGGACAGACGCCTACGAGCAGTACTTC.

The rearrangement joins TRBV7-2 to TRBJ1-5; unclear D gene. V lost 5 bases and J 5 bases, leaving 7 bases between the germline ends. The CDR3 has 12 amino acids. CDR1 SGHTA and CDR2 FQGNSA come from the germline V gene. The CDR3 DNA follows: TGTGCCAGCAGCCATCGGGATCAGCCCCAGCATTTT. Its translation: CASSHRDQPQHF. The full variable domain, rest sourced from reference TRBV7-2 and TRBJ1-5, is GAGVSQSPSNKVTEKGKDVELRCDPISGHTALYWYRQSLGQGLEFLIYFQGNSAPDKSGLPSDRFSAERTGGSVSTLTIQRTQQEDSAVYLCASSHRDQPQHFGDGTRLSIL.

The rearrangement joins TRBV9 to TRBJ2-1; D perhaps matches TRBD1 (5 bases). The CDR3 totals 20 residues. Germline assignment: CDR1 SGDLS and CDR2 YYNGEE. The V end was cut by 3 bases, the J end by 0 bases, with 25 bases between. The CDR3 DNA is TGTGCCAGCAGCGACCAAGGCCTCCCCCGACAGATAAGCTCCTACAATGAGCAGTTCTTC. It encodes CASSDQGLPRQISSYNEQFF. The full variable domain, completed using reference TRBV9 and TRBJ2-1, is DSGVTQTPKHLITATGQRVTLRCSPRSGDLSVYWYQQSLDQGLQFLIQYYNGEERAKGNILERFSAQQFPDLHSELNLSSLELGDSALYFCASSDQGLPRQISSYNEQFFGPGTRLTVL.

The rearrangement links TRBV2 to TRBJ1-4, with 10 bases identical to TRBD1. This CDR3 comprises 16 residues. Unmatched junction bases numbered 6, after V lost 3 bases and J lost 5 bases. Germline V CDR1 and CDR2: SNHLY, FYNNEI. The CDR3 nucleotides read TGTGCCAGCAGTGAGCGACAGGGGGCTTGGAATGAAAAACTGTTTTTT. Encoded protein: CASSERQGAWNEKLFF.

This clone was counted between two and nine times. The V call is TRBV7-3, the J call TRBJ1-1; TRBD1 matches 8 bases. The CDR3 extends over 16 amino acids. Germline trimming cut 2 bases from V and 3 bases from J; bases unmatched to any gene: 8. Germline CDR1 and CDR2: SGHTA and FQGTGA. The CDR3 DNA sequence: TGTGCCAGCAGCTTACAGGGGGCAGGTCTGGACACTGAAGCTTTCTTT. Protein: CASSLQGAGLDTEAFF.

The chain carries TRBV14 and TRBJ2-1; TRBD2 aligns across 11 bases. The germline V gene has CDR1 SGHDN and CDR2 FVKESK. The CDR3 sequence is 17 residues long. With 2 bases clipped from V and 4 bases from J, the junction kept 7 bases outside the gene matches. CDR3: CASSQQSGTSGYNEQFF. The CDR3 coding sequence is TGTGCCAGCAGCCAACAATCCGGGACTAGCGGATACAATGAGCAGTTCTTC.

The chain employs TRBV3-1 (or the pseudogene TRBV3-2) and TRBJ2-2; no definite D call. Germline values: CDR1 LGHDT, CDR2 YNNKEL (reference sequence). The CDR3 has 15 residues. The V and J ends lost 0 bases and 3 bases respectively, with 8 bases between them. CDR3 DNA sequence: TGTGCCAGCAGCCAAGATCTGCCAGACACCGGGGAGCTGTTTTTT. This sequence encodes CASSQDLPDTGELFF.

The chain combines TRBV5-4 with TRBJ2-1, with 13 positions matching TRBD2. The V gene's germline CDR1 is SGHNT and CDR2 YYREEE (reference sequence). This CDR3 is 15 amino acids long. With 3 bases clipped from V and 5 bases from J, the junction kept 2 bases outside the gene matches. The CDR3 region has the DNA TGTGCCAGCAGCTGGGGACTAGCGGGAAACAATGAGCAGTTCTTC. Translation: CASSWGLAGNNEQFF. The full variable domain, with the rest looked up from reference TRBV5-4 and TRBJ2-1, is ETGVTQSPTHLIKTRGQQVTLRCSSQSGHNTVSWYQQALGQGPQFIFQYYREEENGRGNFPPRFSGLQFPNYSSELNVNALELDDSALYLCASSWGLAGNNEQFFGPGTRLTVL.

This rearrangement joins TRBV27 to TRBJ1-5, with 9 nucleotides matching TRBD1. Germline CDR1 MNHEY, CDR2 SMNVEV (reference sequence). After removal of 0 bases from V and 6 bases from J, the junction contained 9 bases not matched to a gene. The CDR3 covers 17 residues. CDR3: CASSLSGTGLRGQPQHF. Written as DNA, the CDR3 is TGTGCCAGCAGTTTATCGGGGACAGGGCTTAGGGGTCAGCCCCAGCATTTT.

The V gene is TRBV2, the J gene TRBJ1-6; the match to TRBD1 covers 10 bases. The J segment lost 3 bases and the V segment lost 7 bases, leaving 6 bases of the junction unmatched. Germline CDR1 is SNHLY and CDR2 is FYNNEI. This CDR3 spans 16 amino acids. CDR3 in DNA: TGTGCCAGCATATTGGACAGGGGGAACTATAATTCACCCCTCCACTTT. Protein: CASILDRGNYNSPLHF. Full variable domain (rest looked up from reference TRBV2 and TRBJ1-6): EPEVTQTPSHQVTQMGQEVILRCVPISNHLYFYWYRQILGQKVEFLVSFYNNEISEKSEIFDDQFSVERPDGSNFTLKIRSTKLEDSAMYFCASILDRGNYNSPLHFGNGTRLTVT.

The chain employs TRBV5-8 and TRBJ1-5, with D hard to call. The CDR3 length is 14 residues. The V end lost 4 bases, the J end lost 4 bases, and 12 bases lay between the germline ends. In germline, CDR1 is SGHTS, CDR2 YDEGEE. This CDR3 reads CASSRSAGNQPQHF. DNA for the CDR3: TGTGCCAGCAGCCGATCGGCGGGGAATCAGCCCCAGCATTTT.

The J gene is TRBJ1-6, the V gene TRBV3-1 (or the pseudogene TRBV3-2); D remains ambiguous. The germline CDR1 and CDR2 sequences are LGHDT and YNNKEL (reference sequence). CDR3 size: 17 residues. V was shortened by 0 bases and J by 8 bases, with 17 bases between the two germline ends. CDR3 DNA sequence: TGTGCCAGCAGCCAAGACTTATTCAGACGGGGAGATTCACCCCTCCACTTT. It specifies CASSQDLFRRGDSPLHF.

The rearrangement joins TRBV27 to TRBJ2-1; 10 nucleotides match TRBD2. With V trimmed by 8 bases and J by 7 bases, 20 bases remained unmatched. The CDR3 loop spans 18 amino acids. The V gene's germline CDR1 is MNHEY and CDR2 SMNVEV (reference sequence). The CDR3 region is CASRNPTSGVGGTNEQFF. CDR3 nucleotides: TGTGCCAGCCGGAACCCAACTAGCGGGGTGGGTGGAACAAATGAGCAGTTCTTC.

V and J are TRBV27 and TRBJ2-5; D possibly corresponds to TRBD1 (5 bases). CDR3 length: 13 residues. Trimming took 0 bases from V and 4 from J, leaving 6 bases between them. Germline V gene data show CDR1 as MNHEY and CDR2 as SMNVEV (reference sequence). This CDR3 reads CASSLSRAETQYF. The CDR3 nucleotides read TGTGCCAGCAGTTTATCCAGGGCAGAGACCCAGTACTTC.

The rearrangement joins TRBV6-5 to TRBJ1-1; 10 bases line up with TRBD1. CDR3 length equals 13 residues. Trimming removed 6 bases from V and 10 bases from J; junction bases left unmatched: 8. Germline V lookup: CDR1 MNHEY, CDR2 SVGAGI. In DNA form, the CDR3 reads TGTGCCAGCAGATCTATAGGACAGGGGGGAGCTTTCTTT. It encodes CASRSIGQGGAFF.

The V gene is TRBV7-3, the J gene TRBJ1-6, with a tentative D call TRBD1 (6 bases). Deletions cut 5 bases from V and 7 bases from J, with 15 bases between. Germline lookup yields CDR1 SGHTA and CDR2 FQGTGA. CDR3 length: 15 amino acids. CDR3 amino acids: CASSTGSTQNSPLHF. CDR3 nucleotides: TGTGCCAGCAGCACAGGGAGTACACAGAATTCACCCCTCCACTTT.

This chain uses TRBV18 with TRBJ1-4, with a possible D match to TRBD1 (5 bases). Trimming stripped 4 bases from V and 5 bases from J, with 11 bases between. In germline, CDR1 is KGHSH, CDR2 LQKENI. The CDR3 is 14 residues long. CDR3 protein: CASSLGWGNEKLFF. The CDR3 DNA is TGTGCCAGCTCACTAGGTTGGGGCAATGAAAAACTGTTTTTT.

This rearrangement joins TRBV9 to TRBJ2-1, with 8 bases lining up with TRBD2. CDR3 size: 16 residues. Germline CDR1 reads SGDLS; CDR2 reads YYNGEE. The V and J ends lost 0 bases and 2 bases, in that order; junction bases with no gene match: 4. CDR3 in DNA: TGTGCCAGCAGCGTAGTTGCGCGGGGGGCCTACAATGAGCAGTTCTTC. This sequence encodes CASSVVARGAYNEQFF.

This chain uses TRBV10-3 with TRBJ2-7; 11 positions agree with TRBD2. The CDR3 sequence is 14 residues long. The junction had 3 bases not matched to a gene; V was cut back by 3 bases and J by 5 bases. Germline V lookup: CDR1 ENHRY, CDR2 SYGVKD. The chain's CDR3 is CAISETSGSNEQYF. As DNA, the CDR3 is TGTGCCATCAGTGAAACTAGCGGGAGTAACGAGCAGTACTTC.

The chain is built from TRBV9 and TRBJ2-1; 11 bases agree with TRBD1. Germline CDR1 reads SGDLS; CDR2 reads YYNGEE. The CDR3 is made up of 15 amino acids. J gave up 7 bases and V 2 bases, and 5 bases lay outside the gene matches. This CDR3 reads CASSVDRGLQNEQFF. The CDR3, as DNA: TGTGCCAGCAGCGTGGACAGGGGGCTCCAAAATGAGCAGTTCTTC.

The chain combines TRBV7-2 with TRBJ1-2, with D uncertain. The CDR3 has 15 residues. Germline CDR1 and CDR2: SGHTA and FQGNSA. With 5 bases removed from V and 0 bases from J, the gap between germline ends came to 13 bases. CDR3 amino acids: CASSPAGITNYGYTF. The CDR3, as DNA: TGTGCCAGCAGCCCCGCGGGGATTACTAACTATGGCTACACCTTC.

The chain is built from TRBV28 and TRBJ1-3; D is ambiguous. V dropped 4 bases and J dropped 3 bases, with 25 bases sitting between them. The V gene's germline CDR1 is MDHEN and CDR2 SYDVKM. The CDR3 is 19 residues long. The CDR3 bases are TGTGCCAGCAGTTCGGGTCTGCCAATACTTTTCCGTCGTGGAAACACCATATATTTT. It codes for CASSSGLPILFRRGNTIYF.

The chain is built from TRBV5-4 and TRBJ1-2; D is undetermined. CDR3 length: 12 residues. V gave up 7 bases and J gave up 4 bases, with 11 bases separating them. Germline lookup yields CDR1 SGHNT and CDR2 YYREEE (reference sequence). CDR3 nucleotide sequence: TGTGCCAGCCAAAGCGGCAGCTATGGCTACACCTTC. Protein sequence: CASQSGSYGYTF. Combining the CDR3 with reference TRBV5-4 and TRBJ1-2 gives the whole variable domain ETGVTQSPTHLIKTRGQQVTLRCSSQSGHNTVSWYQQALGQGPQFIFQYYREEENGRGNFPPRFSGLQFPNYSSELNVNALELDDSALYLCASQSGSYGYTFGSGTRLTVV.

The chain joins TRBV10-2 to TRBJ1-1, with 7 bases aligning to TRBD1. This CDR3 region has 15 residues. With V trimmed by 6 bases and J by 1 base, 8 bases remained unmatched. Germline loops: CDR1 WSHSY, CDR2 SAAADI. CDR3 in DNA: TGCGCCAGCAGAGCAACTAGGACAGGGAACACTGAAGCTTTCTTT. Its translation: CASRATRTGNTEAFF.

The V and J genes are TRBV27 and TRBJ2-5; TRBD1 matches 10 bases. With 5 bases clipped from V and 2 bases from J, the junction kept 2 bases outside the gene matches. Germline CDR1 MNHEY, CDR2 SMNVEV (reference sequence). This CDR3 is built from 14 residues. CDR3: CASSPGQGQETQYF. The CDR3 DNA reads TGTGCCAGCAGTCCGGGACAGGGGCAAGAGACCCAGTACTTC.

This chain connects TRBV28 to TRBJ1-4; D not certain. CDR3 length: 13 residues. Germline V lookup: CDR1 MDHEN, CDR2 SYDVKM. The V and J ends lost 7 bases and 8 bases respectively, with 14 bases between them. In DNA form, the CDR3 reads TGTGCCAGCACCCCGGGGATAAGAGAAAAACTGTTTTTT. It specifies CASTPGIREKLFF.

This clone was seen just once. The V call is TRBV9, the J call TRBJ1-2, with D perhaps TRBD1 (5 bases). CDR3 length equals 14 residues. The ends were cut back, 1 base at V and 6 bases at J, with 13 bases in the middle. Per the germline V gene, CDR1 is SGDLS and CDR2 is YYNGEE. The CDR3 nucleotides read TGTGCCAGCAGCGTACAGGGTAGTCTCCATGGCTACACCTTC. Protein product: CASSVQGSLHGYTF.